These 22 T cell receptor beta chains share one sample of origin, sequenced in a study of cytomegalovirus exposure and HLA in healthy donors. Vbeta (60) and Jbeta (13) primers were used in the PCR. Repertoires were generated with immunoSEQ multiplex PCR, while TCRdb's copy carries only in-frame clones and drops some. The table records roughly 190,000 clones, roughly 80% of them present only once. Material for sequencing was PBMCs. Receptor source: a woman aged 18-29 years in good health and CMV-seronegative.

CDR3: CASSIDDSGNTIYF. The CDR3, as DNA: TGTGCCAGTAGTATAGATGACAGTGGAAACACCATATATTTT. The chain couples TRBV19 to TRBJ1-3; TRBD1 might be the D (5 bases). Germline V gene data show CDR1 as LNHDA and CDR2 as SQIVND (reference sequence). Trimming shortened V by 0 bases and J by 3 bases, and 6 bases separated the two germline ends. The CDR3 has 14 amino acids.

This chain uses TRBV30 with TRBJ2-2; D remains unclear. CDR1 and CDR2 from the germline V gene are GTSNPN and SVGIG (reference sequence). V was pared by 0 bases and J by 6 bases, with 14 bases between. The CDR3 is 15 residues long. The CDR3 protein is CAWSVELLSSGELFF. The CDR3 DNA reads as TGTGCCTGGAGTGTGGAGCTTTTGAGTTCCGGGGAGCTGTTTTTT.

The CDR3 protein is CASSVAPSMAGGHNEQFF. CDR3 nucleotide sequence: TGTGCCAGCAGCGTAGCCCCCTCTATGGCGGGAGGGCACAATGAGCAGTTCTTC. This chain uses TRBV9 with TRBJ2-1, with 9 nucleotides matching TRBD2. V dropped 0 bases and J dropped 5; count of bases not matched to a gene: 12. The germline CDR1 and CDR2 sequences are SGDLS and YYNGEE. The CDR3 contains 18 residues.

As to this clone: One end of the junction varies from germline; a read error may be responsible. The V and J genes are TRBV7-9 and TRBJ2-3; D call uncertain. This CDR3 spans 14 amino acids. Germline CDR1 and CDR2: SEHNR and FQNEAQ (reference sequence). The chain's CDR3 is CSSNPTIATDTQYF. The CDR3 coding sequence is TGTTCCAGCAACCCTACGATCGCCACAGATACGCAGTATTTT. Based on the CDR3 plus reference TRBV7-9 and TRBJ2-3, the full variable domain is DTGVSQNPRHKITKRGQNVTFRCDPISEHNRLYWYRQTLGQGPEFLTYFQNEAQLEKSRLLSDRFSAERPKGSFSTLEIQRTEQGDSAMYLCSSNPTIATDTQYFGPGTRLTVL.

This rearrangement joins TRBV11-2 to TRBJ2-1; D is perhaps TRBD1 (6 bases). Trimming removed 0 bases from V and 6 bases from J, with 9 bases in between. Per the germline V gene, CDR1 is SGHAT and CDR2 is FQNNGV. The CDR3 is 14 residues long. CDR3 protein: CASSLEVRGNEQFF. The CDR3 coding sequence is TGTGCCAGCAGCTTAGAAGTCAGGGGCAATGAGCAGTTCTTC.

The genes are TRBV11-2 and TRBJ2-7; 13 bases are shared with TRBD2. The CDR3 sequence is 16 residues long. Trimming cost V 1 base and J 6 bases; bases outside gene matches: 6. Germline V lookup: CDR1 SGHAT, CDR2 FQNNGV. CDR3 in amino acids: CASSLGRTSGSGEQYV. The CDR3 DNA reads TGTGCCAGCAGCTTAGGAAGGACTAGCGGGAGTGGCGAGCAGTACGTC.

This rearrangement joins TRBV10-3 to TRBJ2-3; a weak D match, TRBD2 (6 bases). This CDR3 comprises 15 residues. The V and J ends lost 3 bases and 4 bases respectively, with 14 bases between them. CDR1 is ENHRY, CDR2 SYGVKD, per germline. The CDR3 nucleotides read TGTGCCATCAGTGAAGGGTGGGAGGTGGCAGATACGCAGTATTTT. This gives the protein CAISEGWEVADTQYF.

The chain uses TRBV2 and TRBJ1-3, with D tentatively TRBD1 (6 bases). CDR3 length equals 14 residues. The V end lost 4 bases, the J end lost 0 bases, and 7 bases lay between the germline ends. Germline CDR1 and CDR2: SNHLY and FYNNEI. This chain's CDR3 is CASSVGGSGNTIYF. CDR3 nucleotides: TGTGCCAGCAGTGTAGGGGGCTCTGGAAACACCATATATTTT.

DNA for the CDR3: TGTGCCAGCAGCTTAGATTGGGTAGCGGGAGGGTCCTACGAGCAGTACTTC. Translation: CASSLDWVAGGSYEQYF. The V gene is TRBV11-2, the J gene TRBJ2-7; 11 positions match TRBD2. Germline CDR1 SGHAT, CDR2 FQNNGV. The length of the CDR3 is 17 residues. V was clipped by 0 bases and J by 1 base; unmatched bases: 5.

Here the CDR3 DNA reads TGTGCCAGCAGTGCCAGGGGAAACTATGGCTACACCTTC. Translation gives CASSARGNYGYTF. J is TRBJ1-2 and V is TRBV2; D possibly corresponds to TRBD1 (6 bases). This CDR3 has 13 residues. V lost 4 bases and J 2 bases, leaving 8 bases between the germline ends. Germline V lookup: CDR1 SNHLY, CDR2 FYNNEI.

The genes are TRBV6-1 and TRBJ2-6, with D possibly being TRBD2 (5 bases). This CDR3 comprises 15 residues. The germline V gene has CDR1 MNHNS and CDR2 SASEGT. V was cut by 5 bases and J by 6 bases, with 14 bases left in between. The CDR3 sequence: CASSPPSREANVLTF. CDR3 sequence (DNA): TGTGCCAGCAGTCCCCCCTCGAGGGAGGCCAACGTCCTGACTTTC.

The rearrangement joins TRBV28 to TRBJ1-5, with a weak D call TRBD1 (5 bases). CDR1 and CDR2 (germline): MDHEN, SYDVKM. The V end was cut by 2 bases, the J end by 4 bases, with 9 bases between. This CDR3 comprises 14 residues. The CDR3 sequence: CASSLNQGNQPQHF. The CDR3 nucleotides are TGTGCCAGCAGTTTAAATCAGGGTAATCAGCCCCAGCATTTT.

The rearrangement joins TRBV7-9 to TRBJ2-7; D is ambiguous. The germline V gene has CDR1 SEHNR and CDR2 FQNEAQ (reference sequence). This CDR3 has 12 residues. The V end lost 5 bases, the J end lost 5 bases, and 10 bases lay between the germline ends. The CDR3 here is CASSPGSHEQYF. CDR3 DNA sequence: TGTGCCAGCAGCCCTGGCTCGCACGAGCAGTACTTC. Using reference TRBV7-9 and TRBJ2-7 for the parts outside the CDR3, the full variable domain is DTGVSQNPRHKITKRGQNVTFRCDPISEHNRLYWYRQTLGQGPEFLTYFQNEAQLEKSRLLSDRFSAERPKGSFSTLEIQRTEQGDSAMYLCASSPGSHEQYFGPGTRLTVT.

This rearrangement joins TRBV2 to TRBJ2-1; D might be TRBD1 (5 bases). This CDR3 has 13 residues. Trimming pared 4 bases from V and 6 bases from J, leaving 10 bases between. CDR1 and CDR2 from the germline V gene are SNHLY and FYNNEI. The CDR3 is CASSGSGINEQFF. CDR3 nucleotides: TGTGCCAGCAGTGGTTCAGGGATCAATGAGCAGTTCTTC.

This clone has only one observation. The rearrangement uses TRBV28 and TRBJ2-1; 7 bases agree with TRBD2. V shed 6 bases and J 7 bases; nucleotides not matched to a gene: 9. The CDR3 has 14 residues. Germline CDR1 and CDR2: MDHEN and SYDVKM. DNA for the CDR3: TGTGCCAGCAGGGGCGCGGGAGCGAGGAATGAGCAGTTCTTC. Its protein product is CASRGAGARNEQFF.

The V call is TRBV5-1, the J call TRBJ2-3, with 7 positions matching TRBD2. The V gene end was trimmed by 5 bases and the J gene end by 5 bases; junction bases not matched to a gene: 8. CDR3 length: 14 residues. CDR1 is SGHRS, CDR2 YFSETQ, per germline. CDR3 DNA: TGCGCCAGCAGAGTAAGCGGGACGGTAGATACGCAGTATTTT. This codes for CASRVSGTVDTQYF.

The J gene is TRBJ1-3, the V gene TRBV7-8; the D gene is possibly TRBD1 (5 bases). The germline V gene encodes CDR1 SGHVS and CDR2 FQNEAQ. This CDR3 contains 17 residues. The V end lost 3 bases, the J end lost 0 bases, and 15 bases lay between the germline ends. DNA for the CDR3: TGTGCCAGCAGCTTGCGTGAACAGGTCCTCTCTGGAAACACCATATATTTT. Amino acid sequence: CASSLREQVLSGNTIYF. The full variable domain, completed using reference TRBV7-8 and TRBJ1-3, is GAGVSQSPRYKVAKRGQDVALRCDPISGHVSLFWYQQALGQGPEFLTYFQNEAQLDKSGLPSDRFFAERPEGSVSTLKIQRTQQEDSAVYLCASSLREQVLSGNTIYFGEGSWLTVV.

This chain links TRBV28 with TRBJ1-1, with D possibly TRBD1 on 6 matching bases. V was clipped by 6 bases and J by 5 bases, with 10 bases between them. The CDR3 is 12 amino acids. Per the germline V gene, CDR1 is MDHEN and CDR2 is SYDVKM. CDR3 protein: CASRSRGTEAFF. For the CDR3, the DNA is TGTGCCAGCAGAAGTAGGGGGACTGAAGCTTTCTTT.

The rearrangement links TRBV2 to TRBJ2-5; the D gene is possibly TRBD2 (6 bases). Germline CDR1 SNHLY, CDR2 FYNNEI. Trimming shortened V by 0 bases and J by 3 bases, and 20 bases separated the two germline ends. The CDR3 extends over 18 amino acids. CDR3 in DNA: TGTGCCAGCAGTGAAGCCACTTTACGGCTAGCGCCCAAAGAGACCCAGTACTTC. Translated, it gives CASSEATLRLAPKETQYF. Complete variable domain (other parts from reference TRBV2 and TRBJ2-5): EPEVTQTPSHQVTQMGQEVILRCVPISNHLYFYWYRQILGQKVEFLVSFYNNEISEKSEIFDDQFSVERPDGSNFTLKIRSTKLEDSAMYFCASSEATLRLAPKETQYFGPGTRLLVL.

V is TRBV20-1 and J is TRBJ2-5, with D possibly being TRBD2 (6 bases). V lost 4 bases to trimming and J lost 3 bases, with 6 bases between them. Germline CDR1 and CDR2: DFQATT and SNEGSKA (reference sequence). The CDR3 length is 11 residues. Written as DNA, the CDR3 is TGCAGTGCTAAGCGGGAAGAGACCCAGTACTTC. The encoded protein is CSAKREETQYF.

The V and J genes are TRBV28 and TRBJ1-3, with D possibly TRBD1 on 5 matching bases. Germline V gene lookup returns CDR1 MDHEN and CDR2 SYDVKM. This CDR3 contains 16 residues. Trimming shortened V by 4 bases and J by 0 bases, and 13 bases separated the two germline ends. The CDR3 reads CASSSRGFSSGNTIYF. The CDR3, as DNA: TGTGCCAGCAGTTCGCGGGGGTTCTCCTCTGGAAACACCATATATTTT. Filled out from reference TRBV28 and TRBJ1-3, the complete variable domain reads DVKVTQSSRYLVKRTGEKVFLECVQDMDHENMFWYRQDPGLGLRLIYFSYDVKMKEKGDIPEGYSVSREKKERFSLILESASTNQTSMYLCASSSRGFSSGNTIYFGEGSWLTVV.

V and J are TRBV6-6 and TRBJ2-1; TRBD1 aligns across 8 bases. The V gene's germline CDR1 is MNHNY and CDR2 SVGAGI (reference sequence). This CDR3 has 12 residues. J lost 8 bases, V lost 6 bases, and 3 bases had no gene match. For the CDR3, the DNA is TGTGCCAGCAGACTACAGGGGGATGAGCAGTTCTTC. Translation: CASRLQGDEQFF.